This T cell receptor (beta chain) was recovered during a study of cytomegalovirus exposure and HLA in healthy donors. Concerning this clone: What it binds is not known.

Germline loops: CDR1 MGHRA, CDR2 YSYEKL. The ends lost 3 bases at V and 5 bases at J; junction bases unmatched: 13. The CDR3 is 17 residues long. The PCR ran on 60 Vbeta and 13 Jbeta primers. The assay was immunoSEQ multiplex PCR, and TCRdb's table has in-frame clones only and misses some. The sample includes 200,000 to 300,000 clones, roughly 86% of them seen just once. The study's findings and limits: Later, an analysis found that common viral pathogens appeared to be linked with several of the most significant clusters. Some TCR beta chains (roughly 160 of them) were listed as cytomegalovirus-associated. Researchers reported in a later analysis that a missense DCLRE1C variant was tied to TCR beta V- and J-gene trimming. The CMV antigen specificity of a few CMV-associated chains was confirmed through in vitro analysis.

The clonotype originates from a woman in her forties in good health and CMV-seropositive. The rearrangement links TRBV4-1 to TRBJ1-1; 9 bases line up with TRBD1. The sequencing sample was made of PBMCs. CDR3 nucleotides: TGCGCCAGCAGCCACCTCGAGGGACAGGGCGAGAAGACTGAAGCTTTCTTT. It codes for CASSHLEGQGEKTEAFF.